Here is one T cell receptor (beta chain) with its context. V was pared by 4 bases and J by 4 bases, with 4 bases of the junction left unmatched. The CDR3 contains 14 residues. The germline V gene has CDR1 LNHDA and CDR2 SQIVND (reference sequence). This sample stems from a study of blood T cell repertoires in COVID-19. Study background: There were acute and convalescent COVID-19 samples, and they came from the United States, Italy and Spain. PBMCs, B-cell-depleted T cells, or T cells provided the cDNA or gDNA that made up the material.

Original data processing: Estimates of nucleated cell counts were drawn from the amplification of reference gene primers. Assay: immunoSEQ multiplex PCR; the TCRdb copy retains only in-frame clones and omits some. V and J calls and clone size come straight from that table; D and trimming were deduced from the DNA. This sample yields about 96,000 clones, of which around 90% are seen a single time; 4% to 5% belongs to the top ten. The chain is built from TRBV19 and TRBJ2-7, with TRBD1 identical over 10 bases. The receptor comes from a human donor with COVID-19, enrolled during active disease. The donor label of this sample is uncertain. The sample comprised peripheral blood. The CDR3 region is CASSRGDRGYEQYF. Here the CDR3 DNA reads TGTGCCAGTAGTAGGGGGGACAGGGGTTACGAGCAGTACTTC.